This is a list of T cell receptor beta chains from one sample in a study of shared clonotypes between healthy human individuals. The method was immunoSEQ multiplex PCR; TCRdb's version includes in-frame clones alone and lacks a portion of them. The table has about a million clones, approximately 75% seen once; the top ten hold over 0.8%. Sequenced sample: memory CD4+ T cells from PBMCs. The receptor set was obtained from a young man in good health. Some clones in this sample may be carry-over from other donors' samples. Both conserved end residues are part of each CDR3. Fields, in order: clone size, D gene, J gene, V gene, CDR3 protein, CDR3 DNA. D genes are given only for firm matches. Only part of the rows carry a size: once, few, many, or a class if the clone is expanded.

clone_size: -; d_call: -; j_call: TRBJ1-2; v_call: TRBV5-6; cdr3_aa: CASSPWSNYGYTF; cdr3_nt: TGTGCCAGCAGCCCCTGGAGTAACTATGGCTACACCTTC
clone_size: -; d_call: TRBD1; j_call: TRBJ2-5; v_call: TRBV5-1; cdr3_aa: CASSLGQGFETQYF; cdr3_nt: TGCGCCAGCAGCCTGGGACAGGGGTTTGAGACCCAGTACTTC
clone_size: -; d_call: TRBD2; j_call: TRBJ2-7; v_call: TRBV28; cdr3_aa: CATVLAGAFEQYF; cdr3_nt: TGTGCCACCGTACTAGCGGGAGCCTTCGAGCAGTACTTC
clone_size: few; d_call: TRBD2; j_call: TRBJ2-1; v_call: TRBV15; cdr3_aa: CATSRDGLAGSSYNEQFF; cdr3_nt: TGTGCCACCAGCAGAGACGGACTAGCGGGAAGCTCCTACAATGAGCAGTTCTTC
clone_size: -; d_call: TRBD1; j_call: TRBJ1-2; v_call: TRBV29-1; cdr3_aa: CSVTLARGGQGNDGYTF; cdr3_nt: TGCAGCGTTACCTTGGCCCGAGGGGGACAGGGGAACGATGGCTACACCTTC
clone_size: -; d_call: TRBD2; j_call: TRBJ2-1; v_call: TRBV6-1; cdr3_aa: CASSEASGRSYNEQFF; cdr3_nt: TGTGCCAGCAGTGAGGCTAGCGGGAGGAGCTACAATGAGCAGTTCTTC
clone_size: -; d_call: TRBD1; j_call: TRBJ1-2; v_call: TRBV7-2; cdr3_aa: CASSLDATGGYGYTF; cdr3_nt: TGTGCCAGCAGCTTAGACGCGACAGGGGGCTATGGCTACACCTTC
clone_size: -; d_call: TRBD1; j_call: TRBJ1-1; v_call: TRBV9; cdr3_aa: CASSFGQATEAFF; cdr3_nt: TGTGCCAGCAGCTTTGGACAGGCCACTGAAGCTTTCTTT
clone_size: -; d_call: TRBD2; j_call: TRBJ2-3; v_call: TRBV5-1; cdr3_aa: CASSDGLGTDTQYF; cdr3_nt: TGCGCCAGCAGCGACGGACTAGGCACAGATACGCAGTATTTT
clone_size: -; d_call: -; j_call: TRBJ2-6; v_call: TRBV28; cdr3_aa: CASSLVGANVLTF; cdr3_nt: TGTGCCAGCAGCCTCGTGGGGGCCAACGTCCTGACTTTC
clone_size: -; d_call: -; j_call: TRBJ2-3; v_call: TRBV6-5; cdr3_aa: CASSQGSIADTQYF; cdr3_nt: TGTGCCAGCAGCCAGGGGTCTATAGCTGATACGCAGTATTTT
clone_size: -; d_call: -; j_call: TRBJ2-5; v_call: TRBV5-4; cdr3_aa: CASSYGGQSQETQYF; cdr3_nt: TGTGCCAGCAGCTATGGTGGGCAGAGCCAAGAGACCCAGTACTTC
clone_size: -; d_call: TRBD1; j_call: TRBJ2-3; v_call: TRBV19; cdr3_aa: CASSFWTGALGTDTQYF; cdr3_nt: TGTGCCAGTAGTTTCTGGACAGGGGCCTTAGGCACAGATACGCAGTATTTT
clone_size: -; d_call: -; j_call: TRBJ2-7; v_call: TRBV21-1; cdr3_aa: CASSRAEGGTSQYEQYF; cdr3_nt: TGTGCCAGCAGCAGAGCCGAGGGGGGGACTTCCCAATACGAGCAGTACTTC
clone_size: -; d_call: TRBD2; j_call: TRBJ2-5; v_call: TRBV28; cdr3_aa: CASSPLAGRETQYF; cdr3_nt: TGTGCCAGCAGCCCCCTAGCGGGCCGAGAGACCCAGTACTTC
clone_size: -; d_call: -; j_call: TRBJ2-5; v_call: TRBV5-1; cdr3_aa: CASSGTGPGETQYF; cdr3_nt: TGCGCCAGTTCCGGTACGGGACCTGGGGAGACCCAGTACTTC
clone_size: -; d_call: TRBD2; j_call: TRBJ2-1; v_call: TRBV6-6; cdr3_aa: CASSDPGRINEQFF; cdr3_nt: TGTGCCAGCAGTGACCCCGGGAGGATCAATGAGCAGTTCTTC
clone_size: once; d_call: -; j_call: TRBJ1-6; v_call: TRBV7-9; cdr3_aa: CASSVEQYNSPLHF; cdr3_nt: TGTGCCAGCAGCGTTGAGCAGTATAATTCACCCCTCCACTTT
clone_size: -; d_call: TRBD1; j_call: TRBJ1-1; v_call: TRBV27; cdr3_aa: CASSRQTGGKSTEAFF; cdr3_nt: TGTGCCAGCAGTAGGCAGACAGGGGGCAAGAGCACTGAAGCTTTCTTT
clone_size: -; d_call: -; j_call: TRBJ2-7; v_call: TRBV28; cdr3_aa: CASLLRGGHYEQYF; cdr3_nt: TGTGCCAGCCTACTTCGAGGAGGGCACTACGAGCAGTACTTC
clone_size: -; d_call: -; j_call: TRBJ2-6; v_call: TRBV4-2; cdr3_aa: CASVRSETSSGANVLTF; cdr3_nt: TGTGCCAGCGTAAGGAGCGAAACCTCCTCTGGGGCCAACGTCCTGACTTTC
clone_size: -; d_call: TRBD1; j_call: TRBJ1-5; v_call: TRBV19; cdr3_aa: CASSTRDRRSNQPQHF; cdr3_nt: TGTGCCAGTAGTACCCGGGACAGGCGGAGCAATCAGCCCCAGCATTTT
clone_size: -; d_call: -; j_call: TRBJ1-5; v_call: TRBV27; cdr3_aa: CASHPRDGSNQPQHF; cdr3_nt: TGTGCCAGCCACCCCCGGGACGGTAGCAATCAGCCCCAGCATTTT
clone_size: -; d_call: -; j_call: TRBJ1-4; v_call: TRBV27; cdr3_aa: CASSPHPSGSNEKLFF; cdr3_nt: TGTGCCAGCAGTCCGCACCCCTCGGGGTCTAATGAAAAACTGTTTTTT
clone_size: -; d_call: -; j_call: TRBJ2-3; v_call: TRBV14; cdr3_aa: CASSQDIAGSQYF; cdr3_nt: TGTGCCAGCAGCCAAGATATCGCTGGATCGCAGTATTTT
clone_size: -; d_call: -; j_call: TRBJ2-2; v_call: TRBV9; cdr3_aa: CASSVDPLYTGELFF; cdr3_nt: TGTGCCAGCAGCGTGGACCCTCTTTACACCGGGGAGCTGTTTTTT
clone_size: -; d_call: -; j_call: TRBJ2-7; v_call: TRBV27; cdr3_aa: CASSSARAGSYEQYF; cdr3_nt: TGTGCCAGCAGTTCCGCCAGGGCAGGGTCCTACGAGCAGTACTTC
clone_size: -; d_call: -; j_call: TRBJ2-7; v_call: TRBV28; cdr3_aa: CASSLGLNEQYF; cdr3_nt: TGTGCCAGCAGCCTTGGACTGAACGAGCAGTACTTC
clone_size: -; d_call: -; j_call: TRBJ2-1; v_call: TRBV27; cdr3_aa: CASSFGQGLRNEQFF; cdr3_nt: TGTGCCAGCAGTTTTGGGCAGGGATTGCGCAATGAGCAGTTCTTC
clone_size: -; d_call: -; j_call: TRBJ2-2; v_call: TRBV9; cdr3_aa: CASSNTGATGELFF; cdr3_nt: TGTGCCAGCAGCAACACAGGCGCCACCGGGGAGCTGTTTTTT
clone_size: -; d_call: -; j_call: TRBJ1-3; v_call: TRBV11-3; cdr3_aa: CASSPCPGVRIQGPTTIYF; cdr3_nt: TGTGCCAGCAGCCCATGTCCGGGGGTACGAATCCAGGGTCCAACCACCATATATTTT
clone_size: -; d_call: TRBD1; j_call: TRBJ2-1; v_call: TRBV28; cdr3_aa: CASIANRGTAENEQFF; cdr3_nt: TGTGCCAGCATTGCCAACAGGGGTACTGCAGAAAATGAGCAGTTCTTC